The 15 T cell receptor beta chains presented below share a single source sample, sequenced in a study of blood T cells in healthy people across ages. Together with a sample-barcoded 5' primer, a J-beta primer mix was included in a second PCR lasting roughly 6 to 12 cycles. TCRdb re-derived calls from the 5' RACE reads in MiXCR, one entry per CDR3 protein. The profile shows 1.5 million to 2 million distinct CDR3 sequences, around half of them singletons. Sequenced material: blood. Receptor source: a middle-aged woman in good health.

The table lists this clonotype with a few counts. The junction and the germline gene differ at one end; a read error may be behind it. The chain joins TRBV24-1 to TRBJ2-7; D is uncertain. CDR1 KGHDR and CDR2 SFDVKD come from the germline V gene. This CDR3 spans 13 amino acids. CDR3 sequence (DNA): TGTGCCGCCAGTGATGACCCCTTCACCGAGCAGTACTTC. Translating it yields CAASDDPFTEQYF.

CDR3 nucleotides: TGTGCCAGCAGCCGGCGGAACTACGAGCAGTACTTC. Translation gives CASSRRNYEQYF. The genes are TRBV12-3 or TRBV12-4 and TRBJ2-7; D gene unclear. This CDR3 is 12 amino acids long. Trimming left V 6 bases short and J 3 bases short, with 9 bases between.

The rearrangement uses TRBV28 and TRBJ1-2, with a tentative D call TRBD1 (6 bases). Trimming cost V 6 bases and J 6 bases, with 20 bases left between them. This CDR3 contains 15 residues. Germline CDR1 and CDR2: MDHEN and SYDVKM. This chain's CDR3 is CASRPGPRTANGYTF. CDR3 nucleotides: TGTGCCAGCAGACCCGGTCCCCGGACAGCAAATGGCTACACCTTC.

V is TRBV7-8 and J is TRBJ1-4; D gene ambiguous. Germline values: CDR1 SGHVS, CDR2 FQNEAQ. Between the trimmed V and J ends, which lost 5 bases and 2 bases, there was a span of 18 bases. CDR3 length equals 17 residues. Here the CDR3 DNA reads TGTGCCAGCAGCCCCTATCCGGGGATCGTGACTAATGAAAAACTGTTTTTT. Its protein is CASSPYPGIVTNEKLFF.

The chain joins TRBV12-3 or TRBV12-4 to TRBJ2-1; D not resolved. V was clipped by 1 base and J by 4 bases, with 14 bases between them. CDR3 length: 16 residues. CDR3 nucleotides: TGTGCCAGCAGTTTAGTCGCCGGACGATCTTACAATGAGCAGTTCTTC. It encodes CASSLVAGRSYNEQFF.

The rearrangement uses TRBV14 and TRBJ2-7, with TRBD1 matching over 9 bases. This CDR3 region has 16 residues. CDR1 SGHDN and CDR2 FVKESK come from the germline V gene. V dropped 1 base and J dropped 3; count of bases not matched to a gene: 7. This CDR3 is CASSQVTGGGGYEQYF. In DNA, the CDR3 is TGTGCCAGCAGCCAAGTAACAGGGGGCGGTGGCTACGAGCAGTACTTC.

The J gene is TRBJ1-2, the V gene TRBV12-3 or TRBV12-4; TRBD1 might be the D (5 bases). V was cut by 6 bases and J by 4 bases, with 12 bases left in between. The CDR3 is 13 residues long. The CDR3: CASRIGGGYGYTF. In DNA, the CDR3 is TGTGCCAGCAGGATCGGGGGAGGCTATGGCTACACCTTC.

This clonotype has only a few counts. The chain couples TRBV29-1 to TRBJ1-1, with 9 bases aligning to TRBD1. The CDR3 is 14 residues long. Losses at the gene ends were 5 bases for V and 4 bases for J; bases not matched to a gene: 8. Germline assignment: CDR1 SQVTM and CDR2 ANQGSEA. In DNA form, the CDR3 reads TGCAGCGTTAATCGGGACAGGGAAGGCACTGAAGCTTTCTTT. Its translation: CSVNRDREGTEAFF.

The chain carries TRBV5-1 and TRBJ2-7; 7 nucleotides align to TRBD2. With V trimmed by 5 bases and J by 3 bases, 11 bases remained unmatched. CDR1 and CDR2 (germline): SGHRS, YFSETQ. The CDR3 runs to 15 residues. The CDR3 nucleotides are TGCGCCAGCAGAAGCGGGACCGCTATTATCTACGAGCAGTACTTC. Translating it yields CASRSGTAIIYEQYF.

V usage is TRBV3-1 and J usage is TRBJ2-3; no reliable D call. V was trimmed by 1 base and J by 3 bases, leaving 14 bases between them. The CDR3 is 16 amino acids. Per the germline V gene, CDR1 is LGHDT and CDR2 is YNNKEL (reference sequence). In nucleotides, the CDR3 is TGTGCCAGCAGCCAAGGTGGTAGGGTAGTGACAGATACGCAGTATTTT. Protein sequence: CASSQGGRVVTDTQYF.

This clonotype showed up many times. The rearrangement links TRBV20-1 to TRBJ2-1; 8 nucleotides line up with TRBD2. Trimming cost V 4 bases and J 3 bases; bases outside gene matches: 11. Germline assignment: CDR1 DFQATT and CDR2 SNEGSKA (reference sequence). This CDR3 comprises 16 residues. The CDR3 loop reads CSATPGLVSHYNEQFF. The CDR3 coding sequence is TGCAGTGCTACTCCGGGACTAGTAAGCCACTACAATGAGCAGTTCTTC.

V is TRBV20-1 and J is TRBJ2-1; 9 bases line up with TRBD2. The CDR3 has 14 amino acids. Trimming cost V 0 bases and J 7 bases; bases outside gene matches: 4. CDR1 and CDR2 (germline): DFQATT, SNEGSKA (reference sequence). CDR3 in DNA: TGCAGTGCTAGAGATCCTGCGGGGGGGAATGAGCAGTTCTTC. Its translation: CSARDPAGGNEQFF.

The chain combines TRBV20-1 with TRBJ2-3, with 8 bases fitting TRBD2. The CDR3 has 19 amino acids. Germline CDR1 is DFQATT and CDR2 is SNEGSKA (reference sequence). V shed 2 bases, J shed 5 bases, and the junction held 21 bases outside the gene matches. CDR3 region: CSARPGLGDRGYFGDTQYF. CDR3 in DNA: TGCAGTGCTAGACCGGGACTAGGGGACCGTGGGTATTTTGGAGATACGCAGTATTTT.

This clonotype was seen only a few times. The V call is TRBV27, the J call TRBJ1-2, with a tentative D call TRBD1 (6 bases). The germline CDR1 and CDR2 sequences are MNHEY and SMNVEV (reference sequence). The CDR3 is 15 residues long. The germline V and J ends were trimmed by 5 bases and 2 bases, with 15 bases remaining between them. The CDR3 coding sequence is TGTGCCAGCAGTCCCGGGACATCAAGAAACTATGGCTACACCTTC. Protein: CASSPGTSRNYGYTF.

V usage is TRBV29-1 and J usage is TRBJ2-1, with 7 bases fitting TRBD1. The CDR3 consists of 13 residues. Per germline, CDR1 SQVTM and CDR2 ANQGSEA. The V gene end was trimmed by 6 bases and the J gene end by 4 bases; junction bases not matched to a gene: 6. The CDR3 here is CSVIRDRYNEQFF. The CDR3 DNA reads as TGCAGCGTCATCCGGGACAGATACAATGAGCAGTTCTTC.